The entry below describes one TCR beta chain. Its target is not known. This sample is drawn from a study of beta chain features in type 1 diabetes. The wider study: Age, gender, cell numbers and subset yield matched between patients and controls.

Investigators reverse transcribed all isolated RNA, so they sequenced expressed TCRB transcripts. Data came from immunoSEQ multiplex PCR; TCRdb stores just in-frame clones and leaves some out. The sample holds hundreds of thousands of clones, roughly 13% seen once. General observations from the study: In type 1 diabetes patients, VDJ junctions had fewer insertions; deletions at these junctions were more frequent. In the patient group, naive, central memory and Treg TCRB repertoires seemed more alike than in the healthy donor group. Shorter TCRB CDR3s, moderately but significantly so, were found in Type 1 diabetes patients in all four CD4+ subsets.

The sequence was collected from a man aged 18 to 30 with type 1 diabetes. Specimen: naive CD4+ T cells from blood.

The DNA of the CDR3 is TGTGCCAGCAGAAGGGACAGGGGGGCGGAGACCCAGTACTTC. Its translation: CASRRDRGAETQYF. The V call is TRBV6-1, the J call TRBJ2-5, with 11 bases aligning to TRBD1. Germline lookup yields CDR1 MNHNS and CDR2 SASEGT. V was clipped by 6 bases and J by 5 bases; unmatched bases: 5. This CDR3 has 14 amino acids.